This T cell receptor beta chain was retrieved from a study of blood T cell repertoires in COVID-19. Study context: Some COVID-19 samples were acute and others convalescent; all came from the United States, Italy and Spain. Sources were T cells, B-cell-depleted T cells, or PBMCs; the material itself was cDNA or gDNA.

Original processing methods: Cell counts per sample came from amplifying reference gene primers. Sequencing was performed with immunoSEQ multiplex PCR; in TCRdb, only in-frame clones are kept and a portion is missing. The V and J calls and clone size are taken from that table; D and trimming were inferred from the DNA. This sample has around 100,000 clones; 75% to 95% occur once, and the top ten carry approximately 5.5%. V was clipped by 5 bases and J by 2 bases, with 19 bases between them. This CDR3 contains 16 residues. Germline assignment: CDR1 SGHVS and CDR2 FNYEAQ. The chain couples TRBV7-6 to TRBJ2-7; TRBD2 might be the D (6 bases). Sequencing was performed on peripheral blood. The clonotype was recovered from a human donor in a cohort sampled during active COVID-19. The CDR3 coding sequence is TGTGCCAGCAGCCGAACCGGGACTTCCACTCCCTACGAGCAGTACTTC. It yields the protein CASSRTGTSTPYEQYF.